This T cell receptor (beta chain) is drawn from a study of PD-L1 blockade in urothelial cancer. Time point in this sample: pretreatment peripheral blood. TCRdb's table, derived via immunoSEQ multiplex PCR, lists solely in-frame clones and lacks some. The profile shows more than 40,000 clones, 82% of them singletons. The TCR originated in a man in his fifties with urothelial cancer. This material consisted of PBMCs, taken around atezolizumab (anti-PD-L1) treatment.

The CDR3 loop reads CASSPVISGYQETQYF. DNA of the CDR3: TGTGCCAGCAGCCCCGTCATAAGCGGCTACCAAGAGACCCAGTACTTC. This chain joins TRBV4-2 and TRBJ2-5; D is possibly TRBD2 (5 bases). CDR3 length equals 16 residues. The V end was cut by 4 bases, the J end by 0 bases, with 15 bases between. Germline-derived CDR1 and CDR2 are LGHNA and YNFKEQ.